One and the same sample provided the 25 T cell receptor beta chains below, sequenced in a study of T cell repertoires in cytomegalovirus infection. MiXCR, run by TCRdb on the reads, gives a single entry per CDR3 protein. The sample carries about 450,000 distinct CDR3 sequences, approximately 33% recorded once. Sequencing was carried out using PBMCs. Receptors originate from a human donor in good health (CMV status not recorded). Some clones in this sample may be carry-over from other donors' samples.

The chain couples TRBV2 to TRBJ2-1; TRBD1 is a possible D gene (6 bases). CDR3 size: 13 residues. CDR1 is SNHLY and CDR2 is FYNNEI in the germline V gene. V gave up 1 base and J gave up 5 bases, with 6 bases separating them. The CDR3 loop reads CASSEEGDNEQFF. The CDR3 DNA reads as TGTGCCAGCAGTGAAGAGGGGGACAATGAGCAGTTCTTC.

This clonotype showed up just a few times. V usage is TRBV15 and J usage is TRBJ2-1, with 7 bases matching TRBD1. The J segment lost 0 bases and the V segment lost 5 bases, leaving 4 bases of the junction unmatched. The CDR3 is 15 amino acids. Germline loops: CDR1 LNHNV, CDR2 YYDKDF (reference sequence). The CDR3: CATSPGDSSYNEQFF. CDR3 bases: TGTGCCACCAGCCCCGGGGACAGCTCCTACAATGAGCAGTTCTTC.

The chain combines TRBV4-1 with TRBJ2-7; maybe TRBD1 (6 bases). Trimming took off 5 bases at V and 5 bases at J, with 19 bases between the two ends. The germline V gene has CDR1 MGHRA and CDR2 YSYEKL. CDR3 length equals 15 residues. The CDR3 region has the DNA TGCGCCAGCAGCTCCACCCCACAGGGTTTCCACGAGCAGTACTTC. This gives the protein CASSSTPQGFHEQYF.

This clonotype was seen more than once but under ten times. This chain joins TRBV24-1 and TRBJ1-5, with D maybe TRBD1 (6 bases). Germline CDR1 reads KGHDR; CDR2 reads SFDVKD. V lost 4 bases to trimming and J lost 0 bases, with 21 bases between them. The CDR3 loop spans 19 amino acids. DNA of the CDR3: TGTGCCACCAGTGACCCGGACAGTATGAGGCCCTATAGCAATCAGCCCCAGCATTTT. The encoded protein is CATSDPDSMRPYSNQPQHF.

This clonotype was detected once. The chain is built from TRBV27 and TRBJ2-5; TRBD1 is a possible D gene (6 bases). The CDR3 contains 15 residues. With 5 bases removed from V and 2 bases from J, the gap between germline ends came to 15 bases. Per germline, CDR1 MNHEY and CDR2 SMNVEV (reference sequence). CDR3 amino acids: CASSPPGHLQETQYF. CDR3 coding DNA: TGTGCCAGCAGTCCCCCGGGACACCTACAAGAGACCCAGTACTTC.

This clonotype was recorded at least ten times. The J gene is TRBJ1-4, the V gene TRBV7-8; 10 nucleotides match TRBD1. CDR1 is SGHVS and CDR2 is FQNEAQ in the germline V gene. J was trimmed by 4 bases and V by 5 bases; bases with no gene match: 7. There are 16 residues in the CDR3. CDR3 DNA: TGTGCCAGCAGCGCTGGGACAGGGGCTGGTAATGAAAAACTGTTTTTT. This encodes CASSAGTGAGNEKLFF.

About this clonotype itself: This may arise from a read error, as a much more abundant clone is one base away. The chain has TRBV11-2 and TRBJ1-2, with D unresolved. The CDR3 runs 14 residues. Per the germline V gene, CDR1 is SGHAT and CDR2 is FQNNGV. The CDR3 nucleotides read TGTGCCAGCAGCGCTACTCGAGGGAGAGCTGGCTACAACTTC. It codes for CASSATRGRAGYNF.

The gene calls are TRBV7-2 and TRBJ1-2; tentatively, D is TRBD1 (5 bases). The CDR3 contains 15 residues. Germline assignment: CDR1 SGHTA and CDR2 FQGNSA. V lost 7 bases and J 5 bases, leaving 20 bases between the germline ends. In DNA, the CDR3 is TGTGCCAGCACAGCACAGGTTGTCGGGGTATATGGCTACACCTTC. Translation: CASTAQVVGVYGYTF.

This clonotype appeared a few times. This chain connects TRBV6-1 to TRBJ2-2; 10 bases align to TRBD1. V was pared by 8 bases and J by 6 bases, with 9 bases of the junction left unmatched. CDR1 is MNHNS and CDR2 is SASEGT in the germline V gene. The CDR3 is 15 residues long. Here the CDR3 DNA reads TGTGCCAGCGCACAGAGGGACAGGGGTCCCGGGGAGCTGTTTTTT. Translating gives CASAQRDRGPGELFF.

The J gene is TRBJ2-3, the V gene TRBV6-5; D is possibly TRBD2 (5 bases). CDR1 is MNHEY, CDR2 SVGAGI, per germline. V lost 2 bases and J lost 1, with 10 bases in between. CDR3 length: 15 residues. The CDR3 region is CASSYAEARTDTQYF. For the CDR3, the DNA is TGTGCCAGCAGTTACGCGGAGGCTCGCACAGATACGCAGTATTTT.

This clonotype was seen a handful of times. The rearrangement uses TRBV4-2 and TRBJ1-5, with D perhaps TRBD1 (5 bases). V dropped 4 bases and J dropped 5 bases, with 15 bases sitting between them. The CDR3 loop spans 15 amino acids. CDR1 and CDR2 from the germline V gene are LGHNA and YNFKEQ. The CDR3 region has the DNA TGTGCCAGCAGCCTCAGGGAAGGGGCCCATCAGCCCCAGCATTTT. Its translation is CASSLREGAHQPQHF.

The V call is TRBV4-1, the J call TRBJ1-6; D uncertain. The V gene lost 1 base and the J gene lost 5 bases, with 12 bases spanning the gap. Germline loops: CDR1 MGHRA, CDR2 YSYEKL. This CDR3 contains 16 residues. The CDR3, as DNA: TGCGCCAGCAGCCAAGCGACGGGAGCAGATAATTCACCCCTCCACTTT. Amino acid sequence: CASSQATGADNSPLHF.

This clonotype was detected many times. The chain carries TRBV7-6 and TRBJ2-5, with TRBD2 matching over 8 bases. Germline values: CDR1 SGHVS, CDR2 FNYEAQ. J gave up 0 bases and V 7 bases, and 7 bases lay outside the gene matches. This CDR3 spans 15 amino acids. CDR3: CASNSGGTYQETQYF. CDR3 in DNA: TGTGCCAGCAACAGCGGGGGAACATACCAAGAGACCCAGTACTTC.

Regarding this clonotype: Germline and junction disagree at one end, which may indicate a read error. The chain combines TRBV5-4 with TRBJ2-5, with D possibly TRBD2 on 5 matching bases. The CDR3 is 15 residues long. CDR1 is SGHNT, CDR2 YYREEE, per germline (reference sequence). In DNA form, the CDR3 reads TGTTCCAGCAGCCCGGCGGGTAGGCGACAAGAGACCCAGTACTTC. Translating it yields CSSSPAGRRQETQYF. Full variable domain (rest looked up from reference TRBV5-4 and TRBJ2-5): ETGVTQSPTHLIKTRGQQVTLRCSSQSGHNTVSWYQQALGQGPQFIFQYYREEENGRGNFPPRFSGLQFPNYSSELNVNALELDDSALYLCSSSPAGRRQETQYFGPGTRLLVL.

This clonotype was seen a handful of times. The rearrangement links TRBV12-3 or TRBV12-4 to TRBJ2-7; 9 bases line up with TRBD2. After removal of 2 bases from V and 2 bases from J, the junction contained 13 bases not matched to a gene. This CDR3 is 18 amino acids long. The CDR3 bases are TGTGCCAGCAGTTTACGGCGGGGGGGCCCTTCAATCCCCTACGAGCAGTACTTC. This sequence encodes CASSLRRGGPSIPYEQYF.

The chain has TRBV28 and TRBJ1-5; D is possibly TRBD1 (5 bases). Germline values: CDR1 MDHEN, CDR2 SYDVKM. V gave up 7 bases and J gave up 3 bases, with 16 bases separating them. CDR3 length equals 15 residues. The CDR3 reads CASISRDSLNQPQHF. The CDR3 DNA reads as TGTGCCAGCATTTCTCGAGACAGCCTCAATCAGCCCCAGCATTTT.

The sample holds many counts of this clonotype. The chain combines TRBV7-2 with TRBJ1-1; D not certain. V gave up 3 bases and J gave up 6 bases, with 5 bases separating them. CDR3 length equals 11 residues. The germline V gene encodes CDR1 SGHTA and CDR2 FQGNSA. This CDR3 reads CASSFISEAFF. CDR3 DNA sequence: TGTGCCAGCAGCTTTATCTCTGAAGCTTTCTTT.

This clonotype was observed a handful of times. The chain links TRBV7-8 to TRBJ2-7; 8 nucleotides agree with TRBD1. The CDR3 extends over 14 amino acids. The V and J ends lost 1 base and 6 bases, in that order; junction bases with no gene match: 5. Germline CDR1 is SGHVS and CDR2 is FQNEAQ. CDR3 DNA: TGTGCCAGCAGCTTAGGCAGGGGGCGGGCCGAGCAGTACTTC. This translates into CASSLGRGRAEQYF. Filled out from reference TRBV7-8 and TRBJ2-7, the complete variable domain reads GAGVSQSPRYKVAKRGQDVALRCDPISGHVSLFWYQQALGQGPEFLTYFQNEAQLDKSGLPSDRFFAERPEGSVSTLKIQRTQQEDSAVYLCASSLGRGRAEQYFGPGTRLTVT.

This clonotype was seen a few times. The chain joins TRBV7-9 to TRBJ2-2; tentatively, D is TRBD1 (6 bases). CDR3 size: 18 residues. V shed 5 bases and J shed 4 bases, with 23 bases lying between them. Germline V CDR1 and CDR2: SEHNR, FQNEAQ (reference sequence). The CDR3: CASSPTQGKEFRTGELFF. CDR3 DNA: TGTGCCAGCAGCCCGACACAGGGAAAGGAATTTCGCACCGGGGAGCTGTTTTTT.

The J gene is TRBJ1-5, the V gene TRBV7-8; D may be TRBD1 (6 bases). CDR3 length: 18 residues. Trimming removed 3 bases at V and 4 bases at J, with 22 bases between. CDR1 is SGHVS and CDR2 is FQNEAQ in the germline V gene. The DNA of the CDR3 is TGTGCCAGCAGCTTCGCCGTCCTGCGTCAGGGGATGAATCAGCCCCAGCATTTT. Translated: CASSFAVLRQGMNQPQHF.

This clonotype has only a few counts. The chain couples TRBV2 to TRBJ1-1, with 7 bases identical to TRBD1. The CDR3 totals 14 residues. Per germline, CDR1 SNHLY and CDR2 FYNNEI. V was pared by 5 bases and J by 2 bases, with 5 bases of the junction left unmatched. CDR3 sequence: CASSTGEINTEAFF. In DNA, the CDR3 is TGTGCCAGCAGTACAGGGGAGATAAACACTGAAGCTTTCTTT.

V gene TRBV4-1 combines with J gene TRBJ2-1; D perhaps matches TRBD2 (5 bases). Germline V CDR1 and CDR2: MGHRA, YSYEKL. V was pared by 0 bases and J by 9 bases, with 18 bases between. The CDR3 covers 16 residues. CDR3 in DNA: TGCGCCAGCAGCCAAGAATCATCCATAGTAGAGGGTGAGCAGTTCTTC. It encodes CASSQESSIVEGEQFF.

This clonotype was picked up a small number of times. The chain uses TRBV6-1 and TRBJ1-5; TRBD1 might be the D (5 bases). This CDR3 spans 15 amino acids. Germline-derived CDR1 and CDR2 are MNHNS and SASEGT. Deletions cut 4 bases from V and 7 bases from J, with 17 bases between. CDR3 loop: CASSGGLGVGQPQHF. CDR3 in DNA: TGTGCCAGCAGTGGGGGTTTGGGGGTAGGCCAGCCCCAGCATTTT.

This chain connects TRBV6-8 to TRBJ1-4; TRBD1 matches 9 bases. Per the germline V gene, CDR1 is MNHGY and CDR2 is SAAAGT. The CDR3 spans 16 residues. Losses at the gene ends were 6 bases for V and 8 bases for J; bases not matched to a gene: 13. CDR3 amino acids: CASRKRDRVNQEKLFF. The CDR3 DNA reads TGTGCCAGCAGGAAACGGGACAGGGTTAACCAGGAAAAACTGTTTTTT.

This chain connects TRBV14 to TRBJ1-5; no firm D call. The V end lost 1 base, the J end lost 0 bases, and 13 bases lay between the germline ends. The CDR3 has 17 amino acids. Germline assignment: CDR1 SGHDN and CDR2 FVKESK. The CDR3 here is CASSQVQRTYSNQPQHF. The CDR3 coding sequence is TGTGCCAGCAGCCAAGTTCAGAGGACGTATAGCAATCAGCCCCAGCATTTT.